This T cell receptor beta chain comes out of a study of blood T cell repertoires in COVID-19. On the study more broadly: Some COVID-19 samples were acute and others convalescent; all came from the United States, Italy and Spain.

In germline, CDR1 is MNHEY, CDR2 SVGEGT. V was clipped by 4 bases and J by 9 bases, with 15 bases between them. This CDR3 has 14 amino acids. The assay was immunoSEQ multiplex PCR, and TCRdb's table has in-frame clones only and misses some. The sample records 200,000 to 300,000 clones, about 86% being singletons. The clonotype was recovered from a man aged 25 to 40 with active or convalescent COVID-19. V gene TRBV6-2 or TRBV6-3 combines with J gene TRBJ2-2; D is undetermined. Sequenced material: peripheral blood. The DNA for the CDR3 is TGTGCCAGCAGTTCAGCTGAGACTGCACGGGAGCTGTTTTTT. Its protein is CASSSAETARELFF.